This T cell receptor (beta chain) was captured by sequencing in a study of T cells in Graves' hyperthyroidism and ophthalmopathy. Study-level points and caveats: Through a model of 13 V-J features, ophthalmopathy was separated from stable hyperthyroidism. In the blood, most expanded thyroid clonotypes above 0.001 appeared as well.

This clonotype was found many times. As yet, its antigen is unknown. Authors of the study amplified TCR beta CDR3 regions from RNA transcripts. When the TCR CDR3 underwent first-round RT-PCR, the HTBI primer set was used. TCRdb re-called the multiplex PCR reads with MiXCR, one entry per CDR3 protein. The repertoire holds fewer than 700,000 distinct CDR3 sequences, 17% seen once, with approximately 15% in the top ten. The CDR3 has 15 amino acids. Deletions cut 2 bases from V and 9 bases from J, with 18 bases between. Germline V gene data show CDR1 as SGHDT and CDR2 as YYEEEE. This TCR was recovered from a woman under 30 with Graves' ophthalmopathy. Sequences were obtained from blood. The rearrangement joins TRBV5-6 to TRBJ2-1; D may be TRBD1 or TRBD2 (5 bases each). CDR3 region: CASSLLGPYGGEQFF. The CDR3 coding sequence is TGTGCCAGCAGCTTACTGGGACCTTATGGTGGTGAGCAGTTCTTC.